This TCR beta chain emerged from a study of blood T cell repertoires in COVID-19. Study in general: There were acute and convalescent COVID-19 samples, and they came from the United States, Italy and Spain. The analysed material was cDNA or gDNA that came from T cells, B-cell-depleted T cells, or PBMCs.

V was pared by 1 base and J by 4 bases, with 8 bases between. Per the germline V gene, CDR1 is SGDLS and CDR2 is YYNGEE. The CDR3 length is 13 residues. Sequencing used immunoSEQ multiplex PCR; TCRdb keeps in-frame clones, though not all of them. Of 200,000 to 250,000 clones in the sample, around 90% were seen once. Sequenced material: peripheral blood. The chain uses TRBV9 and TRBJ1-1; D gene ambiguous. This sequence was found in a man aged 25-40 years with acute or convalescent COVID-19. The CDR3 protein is CASSVKMSTEAFF. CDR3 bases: TGTGCCAGCAGCGTAAAGATGAGCACTGAAGCTTTCTTT.